The 15 T cell receptor beta chains presented below share a single source sample, sequenced in a study of response to subunit inactivated influenza vaccine. TCRdb reanalysed the RT-PCR reads using MiXCR and keeps one entry per CDR3 protein. Of 500,000 to 600,000 distinct CDR3 sequences listed, over 10% were seen once; the top ten hold roughly 13%. The source material was PBMCs from blood, sampled roughly 47 days after vaccination. These receptors came from a man between 45 and 60 years old who received an inactivated influenza vaccine.

In DNA, the CDR3 is TGCAGCGTTGAAAGGGTTGAGCAGTTCTTC. Translation: CSVERVEQFF. The V gene is TRBV29-1, the J gene TRBJ2-1, with D hard to call. The ends were cut back, 2 bases at V and 9 bases at J, with 5 bases in the middle. CDR1 and CDR2 (germline): SQVTM, ANQGSEA. This CDR3 comprises 10 residues.

The chain carries TRBV29-1 and TRBJ2-3; D is undetermined. The CDR3 sequence is 12 residues long. The V and J ends lost 5 bases and 1 base respectively, with 7 bases between them. Germline V lookup: CDR1 SQVTM, CDR2 ANQGSEA. The CDR3 loop reads CSVMDGTDTQYF. For the CDR3, the DNA is TGCAGCGTTATGGACGGCACAGATACGCAGTATTTT.

To note about this clonotype: Possible read error: a much larger clone is one base away. The V and J genes are TRBV6-5 and TRBJ2-1; 7 positions agree with TRBD1. Per germline, CDR1 MNHEY and CDR2 SVGAGI. The CDR3 runs 12 residues. CDR3 loop: CASGQAYKEQFF. CDR3 sequence (DNA): TGTGCCAGTGGACAGGCCTACAAAGAGCAGTTCTTC.

This clonotype was detected a few times. The chain recombines TRBV6-1 with TRBJ1-4, with 7 bases matching TRBD1. Trimming took 11 bases from V and 6 from J; bases not matched to a gene: 9. Germline loops: CDR1 MNHNS, CDR2 SASEGT. The CDR3 is 13 amino acids. In DNA form, the CDR3 reads TGTGCCGCGGCGACAGGGTCTTATGAAAAACTGTTTTTT. This gives the protein CAAATGSYEKLFF.

This clonotype came up a few times. The CDR3 loop is CASSLRIAGGPLFF. The DNA of the CDR3 is TGTGCCAGCAGCTTGAGGATAGCGGGGGGGCCGCTGTTCTTC. This chain uses TRBV5-6 with TRBJ2-1, with TRBD2 identical over 11 bases. The CDR3 loop spans 14 amino acids. Germline V gene sequence: CDR1 SGHDT, CDR2 YYEEEE. The V and J ends lost 1 base and 15 bases, in that order; junction bases with no gene match: 9.

The chain combines TRBV12-3 or TRBV12-4 with TRBJ2-2; maybe TRBD2 (6 bases). The CDR3 runs 16 residues. V dropped 6 bases and J dropped 4 bases, with 18 bases sitting between them. This CDR3 reads CASRSHGTGVTGELFF. Written as DNA, the CDR3 is TGTGCCAGCAGAAGCCACGGCACGGGGGTCACCGGGGAGCTGTTTTTT.

The V call is TRBV4-3, the J call TRBJ2-1; D is unclear. The V end was cut by 0 bases, the J end by 0 bases, with 6 bases between. Germline assignment: CDR1 LGHNA and CDR2 YSLEER. This CDR3 is 15 amino acids long. CDR3 in DNA: TGCGCCAGCAGCCAAGAACGAAACTCCTACAATGAGCAGTTCTTC. It translates to CASSQERNSYNEQFF.

The CDR3 loop reads CSAGQGWGNQPQHF. CDR3 DNA: TGCAGTGCTGGCCAAGGGTGGGGTAATCAGCCCCAGCATTTT. The gene calls are TRBV20-1 and TRBJ1-5; the D is unclear. This CDR3 has 14 residues. Germline CDR1 and CDR2: DFQATT and SNEGSKA (reference sequence). Deletions cut 5 bases from V and 4 bases from J, with 15 bases between.

This clonotype was found a few times. The gene calls are TRBV18 and TRBJ2-5; 8 nucleotides match TRBD1. The CDR3 has 14 amino acids. J was trimmed by 5 bases and V by 4 bases; bases with no gene match: 6. Germline V gene data show CDR1 as KGHSH and CDR2 as LQKENI. This CDR3 reads CASSHGDRRETQYF. The CDR3 region has the DNA TGTGCCAGCTCACATGGGGACAGGAGGGAGACCCAGTACTTC.

This clonotype was seen a few times. The CDR3 region has the DNA TGCAGTGCTAGGGACAGGGGATGGACAGATACGCAGTATTTT. This translates into CSARDRGWTDTQYF. The chain combines TRBV20-1 with TRBJ2-3; TRBD1 aligns across 9 bases. CDR1 is DFQATT, CDR2 SNEGSKA, per germline (reference sequence). After removal of 3 bases from V and 3 bases from J, the junction contained 4 bases not matched to a gene. The CDR3 extends over 14 amino acids.

This clonotype was picked up many times. The CDR3 protein is CASSPDRADTQYF. Here the CDR3 DNA reads TGCGCCAGCAGCCCGGACAGAGCAGATACGCAGTATTTT. The V gene is TRBV5-1, the J gene TRBJ2-3; the D gene is possibly TRBD1 (6 bases). This CDR3 is 13 amino acids long. From germline, CDR1 is SGHRS and CDR2 YFSETQ. Trimming shortened V by 4 bases and J by 4 bases, and 10 bases separated the two germline ends.

This sequence joins TRBV29-1 and TRBJ2-3; D is undetermined. Germline V gives CDR1 SQVTM, CDR2 ANQGSEA. V shed 1 base and J shed 3 bases, with 14 bases lying between them. CDR3 size: 15 residues. CDR3 loop: CSVEVLGQKTDTQYF. The CDR3 nucleotides read TGCAGCGTTGAAGTCCTAGGGCAGAAAACAGATACGCAGTATTTT.

Ten or more counts support this clonotype. Here the CDR3 DNA reads TGCAGTGCGCGGACAGGGGGCGTCTCACCCCTCCACTTT. Protein sequence: CSARTGGVSPLHF. This sequence joins TRBV20-1 and TRBJ1-6, with 11 nucleotides matching TRBD1. This CDR3 has 13 residues. Looked up from germline, CDR1 is DFQATT and CDR2 is SNEGSKA (reference sequence). With V trimmed by 6 bases and J by 10 bases, 5 bases remained unmatched.

The chain carries TRBV2 and TRBJ2-2; 12 positions match TRBD2. Germline trimming cut 6 bases from V and 1 base from J; bases unmatched to any gene: 9. Looked up from germline, CDR1 is SNHLY and CDR2 is FYNNEI. There are 18 residues in the CDR3. CDR3 in amino acids: CASSKTRTSGMNTGELFF. The DNA of the CDR3 is TGTGCCAGCAGCAAAACCAGGACTAGCGGGATGAACACCGGGGAGCTGTTTTTT. The variable domain in full, completed from reference TRBV2 and TRBJ2-2, reads EPEVTQTPSHQVTQMGQEVILRCVPISNHLYFYWYRQILGQKVEFLVSFYNNEISEKSEIFDDQFSVERPDGSNFTLKIRSTKLEDSAMYFCASSKTRTSGMNTGELFFGEGSRLTVL.

The CDR3 sequence: CASSPPGLAGGRNEQFF. The CDR3 DNA sequence: TGTGCCAGCAGCCCCCCGGGACTAGCGGGGGGAAGGAATGAGCAGTTCTTC. J is TRBJ2-1 and V is TRBV6-2 or TRBV6-3; 15 bases are a match to TRBD2. The CDR3 runs 17 residues. V trimming: 6 bases; J trimming: 7 bases; junction bases outside the gene matches: 10. CDR1 is MNHEY, CDR2 SVGEGT, per germline.